This TCR beta chain was captured by sequencing in a study of blood T cell repertoires in COVID-19. Study-level background: T cells, B-cell-depleted T cells, or PBMCs supplied cDNA or gDNA.

Germline values: CDR1 SGHRS, CDR2 YFSETQ. The CDR3 has 12 amino acids. V shed 3 bases and J shed 3 bases, with 7 bases lying between them. Some clones are missing from TCRdb's copy, which holds only in-frame ones; the method was immunoSEQ multiplex PCR. This repertoire shows 110,000 to 150,000 clones, roughly 80% found once; its top ten account for around 8.4%. The receptor was derived from a man in his fifties who had recovered from COVID-19. The specimen was PBMCs or T cells enriched from blood (not recorded which). The chain has TRBV5-1 and TRBJ2-7; D remains ambiguous. The chain's CDR3 is CASSSLNYEQYF. CDR3 nucleotide sequence: TGCGCCAGCAGCTCCCTTAACTACGAGCAGTACTTC.